A single sample gave rise to the 30 T cell receptor beta chains below, sequenced in a study of PD-1 blockade in classical Hodgkin lymphoma (dated by TCRdb to 2020 to 2021). The time point label, as the study defines it: cycle 4 day 1 (C4D1), after 5 to 7 weeks of nivolumab. All trial patients had relapsed after autologous stem cell transplantation, with cohorts A, B and C differing in prior brentuximab vedotin exposure. Library preparation employed the immunoSEQ multiplex PCR assay. TCRdb limited this immuneACCESS table to in-frame rearrangements with V and J called. A share of clones is missing; checked studies link under half to unresolved V genes, and the rest is unexplained. The sample table lists some 96,000 clones, roughly 91% of them with a count of one. The ten largest make up under 2% of the sample. Sample: peripheral blood mononuclear cells (PBMCs), taken before the fourth cycle of nivolumab. These receptors were collected from a human donor with classical Hodgkin lymphoma.

The V gene is TRBV30, the J gene TRBJ1-3; D is unclear. V lost 3 bases, J lost 0 bases, and 9 bases lay in between. The CDR3 has 14 residues. Germline-derived CDR1 and CDR2 are GTSNPN and SVGIG (reference sequence). The CDR3 DNA reads as TGTGCCTGGAGGGGAGCGCCCTCTGGAAACACCATATATTTT. Protein: CAWRGAPSGNTIYF.

The chain is built from TRBV2 and TRBJ2-5; tentative D call: TRBD1 (5 bases). The CDR3 covers 16 residues. CDR1 and CDR2 from the germline V gene are SNHLY and FYNNEI. Deletions cut 5 bases from V and 2 bases from J, with 18 bases between. The CDR3 nucleotides are TGTGCCAGCAGTCTCGCCACGACAGCCACTCAAGAGACCCAGTACTTC. This encodes CASSLATTATQETQYF. The whole variable domain, remainder taken from reference TRBV2 and TRBJ2-5, is EPEVTQTPSHQVTQMGQEVILRCVPISNHLYFYWYRQILGQKVEFLVSFYNNEISEKSEIFDDQFSVERPDGSNFTLKIRSTKLEDSAMYFCASSLATTATQETQYFGPGTRLLVL.

The chain carries TRBV19 and TRBJ2-7, with TRBD1 identical over 11 bases. The germline V gene has CDR1 LNHDA and CDR2 SQIVND (reference sequence). CDR3 length: 15 residues. The V and J ends lost 6 bases and 4 bases, in that order; junction bases with no gene match: 8. The chain's CDR3 is CASSPGQGARYEQYF. Written as DNA, the CDR3 is TGTGCCAGTAGCCCCGGACAGGGGGCACGATACGAGCAGTACTTC.

This chain connects TRBV18 to TRBJ2-7; D remains ambiguous. CDR3 length: 13 residues. The germline V gene has CDR1 KGHSH and CDR2 LQKENI. The V end was cut by 6 bases, the J end by 3 bases, with 12 bases between. CDR3 in DNA: TGTGCCAGCTCCCCCCCGGGCGGCTACGAGCAGTACTTC. Translating it yields CASSPPGGYEQYF.

This chain connects TRBV6-1 to TRBJ2-7; the D is unclear. The length of the CDR3 is 14 residues. Germline V gives CDR1 MNHNS, CDR2 SASEGT. Trimming cost V 0 bases and J 6 bases, with 12 bases left between them. The CDR3 sequence: CASSEARVAGEQYF. CDR3 sequence (DNA): TGTGCCAGCAGTGAAGCCCGAGTCGCAGGCGAGCAGTACTTC.

The rearrangement links TRBV4-1 to TRBJ2-7, with TRBD2 matching over 10 bases. This CDR3 comprises 19 residues. V shed 1 base, J shed 5 bases, and the junction held 17 bases outside the gene matches. From germline, CDR1 is MGHRA and CDR2 YSYEKL. CDR3 in amino acids: CASSQAGGVEAGGNDEQYF. The DNA of the CDR3 is TGCGCCAGCAGCCAAGCTGGGGGGGTGGAAGCGGGAGGGAACGACGAGCAGTACTTC.

The V gene is TRBV27, the J gene TRBJ1-5, with D perhaps matching TRBD1 (5 bases). The CDR3 spans 14 residues. Trimming shortened V by 6 bases and J by 0 bases, and 9 bases separated the two germline ends. Germline CDR1 is MNHEY and CDR2 is SMNVEV (reference sequence). DNA for the CDR3: TGTGCCAGCAGCTTCGACAGTAGCAATCAGCCCCAGCATTTT. This sequence encodes CASSFDSSNQPQHF.

This chain connects TRBV6-1 to TRBJ1-2; D unclear. Germline CDR1 and CDR2: MNHNS and SASEGT. The ends were cut back, 2 bases at V and 4 bases at J, with 11 bases in the middle. This CDR3 region has 14 residues. Here the CDR3 reads CASSENGLSYGYTF. DNA of the CDR3: TGTGCCAGCAGTGAAAATGGGTTGAGCTATGGCTACACCTTC.

The chain combines TRBV18 with TRBJ2-1, with 11 bases fitting TRBD2. The CDR3 consists of 17 residues. The V and J ends lost 3 bases and 1 base, in that order; junction bases with no gene match: 5. The germline gives CDR1 KGHSH, CDR2 LQKENI. CDR3 loop: CASSPTTSGVSYNEQFF. Here the CDR3 DNA reads TGTGCCAGCTCACCGACGACTAGCGGGGTTTCCTACAATGAGCAGTTCTTC. Drawing the rest from reference TRBV18 and TRBJ2-1, the complete variable domain is NAGVMQNPRHLVRRRGQEARLRCSPMKGHSHVYWYRQLPEEGLKFMVYLQKENIIDESGMPKERFSAEFPKEGPSILRIQQVVRGDSAAYFCASSPTTSGVSYNEQFFGPGTRLTVL.

The chain is built from TRBV27 and TRBJ2-3; D is unresolved. The CDR3 is 17 residues long. Deletions cut 5 bases from V and 0 bases from J, with 18 bases between. The V gene's germline CDR1 is MNHEY and CDR2 SMNVEV (reference sequence). The CDR3 loop reads CASSPKSTATSTDTQYF. CDR3 in DNA: TGTGCCAGCAGTCCGAAGAGCACAGCTACTAGCACAGATACGCAGTATTTT.

The chain combines TRBV25-1 with TRBJ2-7; no definite D call. V was shortened by 8 bases and J by 5 bases, with 13 bases between the two germline ends. Per germline, CDR1 MGHDK and CDR2 SYGVNS. This CDR3 has 12 amino acids. CDR3 loop: CASSQGFHEQYF. CDR3 nucleotides: TGTGCCAGCTCCCAAGGCTTCCACGAGCAGTACTTC.

V and J are TRBV5-4 and TRBJ2-7; D may be TRBD1 or TRBD2 (7 bases each). Per the germline V gene, CDR1 is SGHNT and CDR2 is YYREEE (reference sequence). CDR3 length equals 14 residues. V was trimmed by 5 bases and J by 1 base, leaving 13 bases between them. CDR3 in amino acids: CASRVRGGSYEQYF. CDR3 DNA: TGTGCCAGCAGAGTCAGGGGGGGATCCTACGAGCAGTACTTC.

The rearrangement joins TRBV19 to TRBJ2-7, with a weak D call TRBD1 (6 bases). The V gene lost 5 bases and the J gene lost 2 bases, with 13 bases spanning the gap. The CDR3 contains 14 residues. The germline V gene encodes CDR1 LNHDA and CDR2 SQIVND (reference sequence). The CDR3 here is CASSLQDRPYEQYF. The DNA for the CDR3 is TGTGCCAGTAGTCTACAGGACAGACCCTACGAGCAGTACTTC.

This clone came up a few times. The chain links TRBV7-9 to TRBJ2-2; 7 bases match TRBD1. Trimming at V came to 1 base and at J to 4 bases, leaving 3 bases not matched to a gene. The CDR3 extends over 15 amino acids. Germline V gives CDR1 SEHNR, CDR2 FQNEAQ (reference sequence). The CDR3: CASSLVAGGTGELFF. In nucleotides, the CDR3 is TGTGCCAGCAGCTTAGTAGCAGGGGGCACCGGGGAGCTGTTTTTT. Full variable domain (rest looked up from reference TRBV7-9 and TRBJ2-2): DTGVSQNPRHKITKRGQNVTFRCDPISEHNRLYWYRQTLGQGPEFLTYFQNEAQLEKSRLLSDRFSAERPKGSFSTLEIQRTEQGDSAMYLCASSLVAGGTGELFFGEGSRLTVL.

This clone occurred once. The V gene is TRBV5-1, the J gene TRBJ2-1, with TRBD1 as a possible D gene (5 bases). CDR3 length: 13 residues. CDR1 and CDR2 (germline): SGHRS, YFSETQ. V was pared by 3 bases and J by 10 bases, with 14 bases between. CDR3 nucleotide sequence: TGCGCCAGCAGCTGGGCCTCAGGGAACGAGCAGTTCTTC. It is translated as CASSWASGNEQFF.

J is TRBJ2-5 and V is TRBV9; 9 nucleotides match TRBD1. CDR3 size: 18 residues. The V gene end was trimmed by 3 bases and the J gene end by 2 bases; junction bases not matched to a gene: 14. Looked up from germline, CDR1 is SGDLS and CDR2 is YYNGEE. The CDR3 here is CASSGPTGGMVGQETQYF. CDR3 DNA sequence: TGTGCCAGCAGCGGCCCGACAGGGGGGATGGTCGGGCAAGAGACCCAGTACTTC.

V and J are TRBV2 and TRBJ2-3; D possibly corresponds to TRBD2 (6 bases). The CDR3 totals 14 residues. The V gene lost 8 bases and the J gene lost 0 bases, with 12 bases spanning the gap. Germline V gene data show CDR1 as SNHLY and CDR2 as FYNNEI. The chain's CDR3 is CASGGLRSTDTQYF. The CDR3 nucleotides read TGTGCCAGCGGGGGACTGAGGAGCACAGATACGCAGTATTTT.

The chain links TRBV19 to TRBJ1-1; no reliable D call. Germline V gene data show CDR1 as LNHDA and CDR2 as SQIVND (reference sequence). The CDR3 runs to 15 residues. V dropped 4 bases and J dropped 0 bases, with 12 bases sitting between them. The CDR3, as DNA: TGTGCCAGTAGTACCAGAACAGCCGTGAACACTGAAGCTTTCTTT. Its translation is CASSTRTAVNTEAFF.

The CDR3 reads CASSTGLAVAYEQYF. CDR3 nucleotide sequence: TGTGCCAGCAGCACGGGACTAGCGGTAGCCTACGAGCAGTACTTC. V gene TRBV5-6 combines with J gene TRBJ2-5; 11 bases map to TRBD2. TRBJ2-7 matches the DNA end more closely, so the J call is doubtful. The CDR3 totals 15 residues. Germline V gene data show CDR1 as SGHDT and CDR2 as YYEEEE.

This clone was recorded once. The rearrangement joins TRBV28 to TRBJ1-5; no clear D. Trimming pared 11 bases from V and 11 bases from J, leaving 7 bases between. Germline CDR1 MDHEN, CDR2 SYDVKM. This CDR3 is built from 8 residues. CDR3: CAYGTQHF. The CDR3, as DNA: TGTGCCTACGGGACCCAGCATTTT.

V gene TRBV10-3 combines with J gene TRBJ1-3; tentative D call: TRBD1 (5 bases). Germline values: CDR1 ENHRY, CDR2 SYGVKD. The V gene lost 8 bases and the J gene lost 0 bases, with 14 bases spanning the gap. The CDR3 extends over 15 amino acids. CDR3 bases: TGTGCCATCCTTTTACAGGAGCACTCTGGAAACACCATATATTTT. This sequence encodes CAILLQEHSGNTIYF.

The chain combines TRBV10-3 with TRBJ2-1; maybe TRBD2 (5 bases). Germline CDR1 and CDR2: ENHRY and SYGVKD. The CDR3 is 14 amino acids. V gave up 5 bases and J gave up 3 bases, with 11 bases separating them. The CDR3 reads CAISKMGDYNEQFF. CDR3 DNA: TGTGCCATCAGTAAGATGGGAGACTACAATGAGCAGTTCTTC.

This clone was seen only once. The chain combines TRBV7-6 with TRBJ2-7; 7 positions agree with TRBD1. CDR1 and CDR2 from the germline V gene are SGHVS and FNYEAQ. The CDR3 is made up of 15 amino acids. Trimming took 5 bases from V and 3 from J; bases not matched to a gene: 10. CDR3 nucleotide sequence: TGTGCCAGCAGCCTCCCCTCTCAGGGGGTCTACGAGCAGTACTTC. Protein product: CASSLPSQGVYEQYF.

The chain recombines TRBV10-1 with TRBJ2-2; 8 bases match TRBD1. With V trimmed by 3 bases and J by 2 bases, 8 bases remained unmatched. Germline CDR1 WNHNN, CDR2 SYGVQD (reference sequence). The CDR3 extends over 17 amino acids. The DNA of the CDR3 is TGCGCCAGCAGTGAACCTCGGGACAGGCTTAACACCGGGGAGCTGTTTTTT. This sequence encodes CASSEPRDRLNTGELFF.

This chain uses TRBV7-9 with TRBJ2-7; possible D gene TRBD1, 7 bases. The CDR3 length is 12 residues. Deletions cut 6 bases from V and 6 bases from J, with 12 bases between. Looked up from germline, CDR1 is SEHNR and CDR2 is FQNEAQ (reference sequence). This CDR3 reads CASRPGGGEQYF. For the CDR3, the DNA is TGTGCCAGCAGACCAGGGGGAGGCGAGCAGTACTTC.

The rearrangement links TRBV19 to TRBJ2-1, with 8 bases identical to TRBD2. Germline lookup yields CDR1 LNHDA and CDR2 SQIVND (reference sequence). V was clipped by 3 bases and J by 10 bases; unmatched bases: 20. The CDR3 covers 18 residues. In DNA, the CDR3 is TGTGCCAGTAGTATTTCCAGTGTCGGACTAGCCCAACCGCGGGAGCAGTTCTTC. Amino acids: CASSISSVGLAQPREQFF. Full variable domain (remainder filled in from reference TRBV19 and TRBJ2-1): DGGITQSPKYLFRKEGQNVTLSCEQNLNHDAMYWYRQDPGQGLRLIYYSQIVNDFQKGDIAEGYSVSREKKESFPLTVTSAQKNPTAFYLCASSISSVGLAQPREQFFGPGTRLTVL.

This rearrangement joins TRBV10-1 to TRBJ1-1; D uncertain. The germline V gene encodes CDR1 WNHNN and CDR2 SYGVQD (reference sequence). The CDR3 has 13 amino acids. V lost 5 bases, J lost 1 base, and 8 bases lay in between. The CDR3 DNA sequence: TGCGCCAGCAGTCCCGACTGGAACACTGAAGCTTTCTTT. It specifies CASSPDWNTEAFF.

The V gene is TRBV27, the J gene TRBJ2-7, with D perhaps matching TRBD1 (6 bases). Germline V CDR1 and CDR2: MNHEY, SMNVEV (reference sequence). The germline V and J ends were trimmed by 2 bases and 0 bases, with 8 bases remaining between them. This CDR3 spans 14 amino acids. The CDR3 sequence: CASSLGQSSYEQYF. CDR3 sequence (DNA): TGTGCCAGCAGTTTAGGACAGTCCTCCTACGAGCAGTACTTC.

The chain joins TRBV7-6 to TRBJ1-4; the D gene is possibly TRBD1 (5 bases). Trimming took 0 bases from V and 5 from J, leaving 13 bases between them. The length of the CDR3 is 16 residues. Germline V lookup: CDR1 SGHVS, CDR2 FNYEAQ. The CDR3 DNA follows: TGTGCCAGCAGCTTAGCCCCCCGGGGGGGGAATGAAAAACTGTTTTTT. Its translation is CASSLAPRGGNEKLFF.

The chain joins TRBV6-5 to TRBJ2-7, with TRBD1 matching 7 bases. The CDR3 consists of 15 residues. CDR1 is MNHEY, CDR2 SVGAGI, per germline. Trimming at V came to 2 bases and at J to 3 bases, leaving 7 bases not matched to a gene. The CDR3: CASSYAGTALYEQYF. In DNA, the CDR3 is TGTGCCAGCAGTTACGCCGGGACAGCCCTCTACGAGCAGTACTTC.